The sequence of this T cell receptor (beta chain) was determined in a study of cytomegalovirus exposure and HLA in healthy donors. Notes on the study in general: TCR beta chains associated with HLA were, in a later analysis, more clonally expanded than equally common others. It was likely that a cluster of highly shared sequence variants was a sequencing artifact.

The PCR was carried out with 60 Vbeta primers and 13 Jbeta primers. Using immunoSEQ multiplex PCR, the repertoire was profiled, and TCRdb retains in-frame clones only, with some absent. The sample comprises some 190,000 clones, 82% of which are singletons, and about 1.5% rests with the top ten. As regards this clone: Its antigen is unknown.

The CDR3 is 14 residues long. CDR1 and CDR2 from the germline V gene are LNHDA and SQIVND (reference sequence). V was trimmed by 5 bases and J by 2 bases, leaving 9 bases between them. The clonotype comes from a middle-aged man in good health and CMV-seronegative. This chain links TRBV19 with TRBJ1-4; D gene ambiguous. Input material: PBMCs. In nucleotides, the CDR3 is TGTGCCAGTAGTTCCAGGAGGACTAATGAAAAACTGTTTTTT. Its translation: CASSSRRTNEKLFF.